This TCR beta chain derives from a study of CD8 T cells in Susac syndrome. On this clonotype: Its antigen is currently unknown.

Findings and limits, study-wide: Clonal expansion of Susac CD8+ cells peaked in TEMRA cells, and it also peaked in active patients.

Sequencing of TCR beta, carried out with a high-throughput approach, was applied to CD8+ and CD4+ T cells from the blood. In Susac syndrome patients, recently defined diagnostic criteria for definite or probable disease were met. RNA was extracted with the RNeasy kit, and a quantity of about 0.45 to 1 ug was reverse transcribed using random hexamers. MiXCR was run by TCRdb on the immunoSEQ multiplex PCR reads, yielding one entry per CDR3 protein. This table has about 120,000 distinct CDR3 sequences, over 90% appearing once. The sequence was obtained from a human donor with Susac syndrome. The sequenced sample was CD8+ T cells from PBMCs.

This chain's CDR3 is CASRTTGGDYGYTF. The CDR3 DNA sequence: TGTGCCAGCAGAACTACAGGGGGCGACTATGGCTACACCTTC. The chain has TRBV12-3 or TRBV12-4 and TRBJ1-2; TRBD1 matches at 9 bases. The CDR3 is made up of 14 amino acids. The V segment lost 6 bases and the J segment 3 bases; nucleotides outside the gene matches: 5.